This T cell receptor beta chain stems from a study of blood T cell repertoires in COVID-19. The overall study: The United States, Italy and Spain were the sources of the acute and convalescent COVID-19 samples. Sample material is recorded as cDNA or gDNA derived from T cells, B-cell-depleted T cells, or PBMCs.

Trimming removed 3 bases at V and 4 bases at J, with 12 bases between. The germline gives CDR1 SGHVS, CDR2 FQNEAQ. The CDR3 spans 15 residues. Original analysis: Reference gene primer amplification gave estimated nucleated cell counts. Assay: immunoSEQ multiplex PCR; the TCRdb copy retains only in-frame clones and omits some. Clonal size and the V and J genes are those of that table, whereas D and trimming came from the DNA. The sample has around 70,000 clones, 70% to 85% seen once. This sequence joins TRBV7-8 and TRBJ1-4; tentatively, D is TRBD1 (6 bases). This receptor was identified in a woman aged 55 to 70 with acute or convalescent COVID-19. Sequencing was done on a sample of peripheral blood. Here the CDR3 DNA reads TGTGCCAGCAGCTTCGGGGGGACACGTAATGAAAAACTGTTTTTT. It encodes CASSFGGTRNEKLFF.